This record concerns one TCR beta chain sequence. Its target is not known. The sample originates from a study of cytomegalovirus exposure and HLA in healthy donors. Overall study results and limits: One cluster of highly shared sequence variants probably arose as a sequencing artifact.

Vbeta (60) and Jbeta (13) primers were used in the PCR. This table comes from immunoSEQ multiplex PCR, and its TCRdb copy is limited to in-frame clones, with some not included. The data show around 62,000 clones, 60% to 80% seen once. J gave up 13 bases and V 7 bases, and 12 bases lay outside the gene matches. Germline V gene data show CDR1 as LNHDA and CDR2 as SQIVND (reference sequence). This CDR3 spans 12 amino acids. The material sequenced was PBMCs. The chain is built from TRBV19 and TRBJ1-2; TRBD1 aligns across 7 bases. This receptor was identified in a man in his fifties or sixties in good health and CMV-seropositive. The DNA for the CDR3 is TGTGCCAGTAACCACCGACAGGGACCATGCACCTTC. It yields the protein CASNHRQGPCTF. Looking up the rest from reference TRBV19 and TRBJ1-2 gives the full variable domain: DGGITQSPKYLFRKEGQNVTLSCEQNLNHDAMYWYRQDPGQGLRLIYYSQIVNDFQKGDIAEGYSVSREKKESFPLTVTSAQKNPTAFYLCASNHRQGPCTFGSGTRLTVV.